One and the same sample provided the 21 T cell receptor beta chains below, sequenced in a study of blood T cells in healthy people across ages. A second roughly 7 to 12 cycle PCR used barcoded and J-beta primers. TCRdb reprocessed the 5' RACE reads via MiXCR and lists one record per CDR3 protein. The table records about 970,000 distinct CDR3 sequences, just over 50% of them present only once. The source material was blood. The source of these receptors is a woman aged 60-75 years in good health.

J is TRBJ2-5 and V is TRBV7-6; 8 nucleotides align to TRBD1. V lost 6 bases to trimming and J lost 3 bases; unmatched junction nucleotides: 3. The CDR3 is made up of 13 amino acids. CDR1 and CDR2 (germline): SGHVS, FNYEAQ. As DNA, the CDR3 is TGTGCCAGCAGTGCGGACAGGGAAGAGACCCAGTACTTC. Amino acids: CASSADREETQYF.

The chain has TRBV28 and TRBJ2-1; a weak D match, TRBD2 (6 bases). V dropped 7 bases and J dropped 5 bases, with 15 bases sitting between them. The CDR3 covers 14 residues. Germline loops: CDR1 MDHEN, CDR2 SYDVKM. The CDR3 reads CASTPGLKNNEQFF. The CDR3 DNA reads TGTGCCAGCACCCCGGGACTGAAGAACAATGAGCAGTTCTTC.

V is TRBV29-1 and J is TRBJ2-5, with 12 positions matching TRBD2. Germline CDR1 SQVTM, CDR2 ANQGSEA. This CDR3 has 15 amino acids. V was pared by 7 bases and J by 11 bases, with 17 bases of the junction left unmatched. The CDR3 DNA follows: TGCAGCGCCCTAGCGGGAGGGCCATTCTACAATGAGCAGTACTTC. Amino acids: CSALAGGPFYNEQYF.

This clonotype was seen a handful of times. This chain joins TRBV4-3 and TRBJ2-7, with D perhaps TRBD1 (6 bases). The V end was cut by 1 base, the J end by 2 bases, with 12 bases between. The germline V gene has CDR1 LGHNA and CDR2 YSLEER. The CDR3 spans 15 residues. CDR3 sequence: CASSQVLGATYEQYF. The CDR3 bases are TGCGCCAGCAGCCAAGTGTTGGGGGCTACCTACGAGCAGTACTTC.

The V call is TRBV20-1, the J call TRBJ2-1, with TRBD1 identical over 9 bases. V was clipped by 5 bases and J by 7 bases; unmatched bases: 0. Germline V gene lookup returns CDR1 DFQATT and CDR2 SNEGSKA (reference sequence). The CDR3 spans 11 residues. The CDR3 is CSADRGNEQFF. CDR3 bases: TGCAGTGCTGACAGGGGGAATGAGCAGTTCTTC.

About this clonotype itself: Possible read error: a much larger clone is one base away. The V call is TRBV29-1, the J call TRBJ2-6, with D unresolved. Trimming took off 4 bases at V and 2 bases at J, with 6 bases between the two ends. The CDR3 consists of 13 residues. Germline values: CDR1 SQVTM, CDR2 ANQGSEA. The CDR3 bases are TGCAGCGTTGGTGGCCCTGGGGCCAACGTCCTGACTTTC. Amino acid sequence: CSVGGPGANVLTF.

V is TRBV7-2 and J is TRBJ1-5, with TRBD1 matching over 7 bases. V was pared by 2 bases and J by 4 bases, with 2 bases of the junction left unmatched. Germline CDR1 SGHTA, CDR2 FQGNSA. This CDR3 has 14 residues. The CDR3 is CASSLKTGNQPQHF. The DNA of the CDR3 is TGTGCCAGCAGCTTAAAGACAGGGAATCAGCCCCAGCATTTT.

The chain links TRBV2 to TRBJ1-5; D call uncertain. Per germline, CDR1 SNHLY and CDR2 FYNNEI. Trimming took 11 bases from V and 5 from J, leaving 16 bases between them. CDR3 size: 13 residues. Written as DNA, the CDR3 is TGTGCCGGGTCGAAAGAGGTTGATCAGCCCCAGCATTTT. It codes for CAGSKEVDQPQHF.

In its sample, this clonotype was seen many times. This chain connects TRBV29-1 to TRBJ2-7, with D possibly matching TRBD1 (6 bases). CDR3 length: 12 amino acids. V dropped 7 bases and J dropped 10 bases, with 20 bases sitting between them. CDR1 SQVTM and CDR2 ANQGSEA come from the germline V gene. CDR3 bases: TGCAGCGCCGCCCTAAGGGGGAGTGAACAGTACTTC. This codes for CSAALRGSEQYF.

The chain carries TRBV9 and TRBJ2-7, with D possibly TRBD2 on 5 matching bases. Germline assignment: CDR1 SGDLS and CDR2 YYNGEE. V lost 2 bases and J lost 6, with 21 bases in between. The CDR3 loop spans 16 amino acids. The CDR3 nucleotides read TGTGCCAGCAGCGTTGGGCCTACTAGTTCTTATGGCGAGCAGTACTTC. Protein sequence: CASSVGPTSSYGEQYF.

The CDR3 coding sequence is TGTGCCAGCACGGGAGGCCCGAGCAGAGGCTACACCTTC. This encodes CASTGGPSRGYTF. This chain connects TRBV27 to TRBJ1-2; D unclear. V lost 7 bases to trimming and J lost 8 bases, with 17 bases between them. There are 13 residues in the CDR3. Germline-derived CDR1 and CDR2 are MNHEY and SMNVEV (reference sequence).

The chain is built from TRBV28 and TRBJ2-7, with TRBD2 matching over 8 bases. Trimming removed 3 bases from V and 10 bases from J; junction bases left unmatched: 11. CDR1 is MDHEN, CDR2 SYDVKM, per germline. The CDR3 spans 14 residues. CDR3 amino acids: CASSFPGRVKPQYF. CDR3 nucleotide sequence: TGTGCCAGCAGTTTCCCCGGGAGGGTGAAGCCCCAGTACTTC.

The V call is TRBV12-3 or TRBV12-4, the J call TRBJ2-1; D is unclear. The CDR3 covers 15 residues. Between the trimmed V and J ends, which lost 0 bases and 5 bases, there was a span of 11 bases. The CDR3 loop is CASSLAGSQNNEQFF. The CDR3 region has the DNA TGTGCCAGCAGTTTAGCTGGTTCCCAAAACAATGAGCAGTTCTTC.

The CDR3 DNA sequence: TGTGCCAGCAGCCCTCAGGGGAAAGAGACCCAGTACTTC. Its translation: CASSPQGKETQYF. The chain has TRBV7-2 and TRBJ2-7, with D possibly matching TRBD1 (6 bases). Near its end, the DNA agrees better with TRBJ2-5, so the J call may be wrong. Germline V CDR1 and CDR2: SGHTA, FQGNSA. This CDR3 contains 13 residues.

In DNA, the CDR3 is TGCGCCAGCGGCCCGCTAGCGGGAGTCGAAGAGACCCAGTACTTC. Its translation: CASGPLAGVEETQYF. J is TRBJ2-5 and V is TRBV5-1; TRBD2 aligns across 10 bases. The CDR3 totals 15 residues. CDR1 is SGHRS and CDR2 is YFSETQ in the germline V gene. Trimming took 7 bases from V and 3 from J; bases not matched to a gene: 9.

Remarks on this clonotype: At one end the junction does not follow the germline gene, possibly because of a read error. The rearrangement joins TRBV4-2 to TRBJ2-5; TRBD1 is a possible D gene (6 bases). CDR3 length: 15 residues. Germline V lookup: CDR1 LGHNA, CDR2 YNFKEQ. CDR3 residues: CPSSQLQGRQETQYF. The CDR3 DNA follows: TGTCCCAGCAGCCAACTTCAGGGGCGCCAAGAGACCCAGTACTTC.

This clonotype showed up just a few times. The chain is built from TRBV6-2 or TRBV6-3 and TRBJ2-1, with 14 bases lining up with TRBD2. Germline CDR1 is MNHEY and CDR2 is SVGEGT. CDR3 length: 18 amino acids. Losses at the gene ends were 5 bases for V and 4 bases for J; bases not matched to a gene: 10. In nucleotides, the CDR3 is TGTGCCAGCAGTCCGGGACTAGCGGGAGAAATGTTGTACAATGAGCAGTTCTTC. Protein product: CASSPGLAGEMLYNEQFF.

This rearrangement joins TRBV28 to TRBJ2-1, with TRBD2 matching over 7 bases. V was clipped by 1 base and J by 1 base; unmatched bases: 10. Germline V gene sequence: CDR1 MDHEN, CDR2 SYDVKM. The CDR3 is 18 residues long. CDR3 DNA: TGTGCCAGCAGTTTATTCTCATTCCGGGAGGTATCCTACAATGAGCAGTTCTTC. This gives the protein CASSLFSFREVSYNEQFF.

This clonotype occurred once. The genes are TRBV4-3 and TRBJ2-5; TRBD1 aligns across 7 bases. The last part of the DNA fits TRBJ2-1 better; the J call may be wrong. The CDR3 has 16 residues. Germline V gene sequence: CDR1 LGHNA, CDR2 YSLEER. DNA for the CDR3: TGCGCCAGCAGCCAAGTGGGCAGGGGGTATGAAGAGACCCAGTTCTTC. Protein sequence: CASSQVGRGYEETQFF.

The gene calls are TRBV20-1 and TRBJ2-1; no reliable D call. Germline V gives CDR1 DFQATT, CDR2 SNEGSKA (reference sequence). This CDR3 comprises 12 residues. The CDR3 DNA reads TGCACCATAGAAGGAGTCTACAATGAGCAGTTCTTC. It yields the protein CTIEGVYNEQFF.

The gene calls are TRBV2 and TRBJ1-2; 11 nucleotides align to TRBD1. CDR3 length: 16 residues. Trimming removed 8 bases from V and 7 bases from J; junction bases left unmatched: 15. Germline loops: CDR1 SNHLY, CDR2 FYNNEI. The CDR3 is CASVGGQGARSRGYTF. The CDR3 DNA follows: TGTGCCAGCGTCGGAGGACAGGGGGCGCGATCGCGTGGCTACACCTTC.